These T cell receptor beta chains were read from a single sample in a study of OX40 agonist ivuxolimab in advanced cancers. Assay used: immunoSEQ multiplex PCR; TCRdb lists only in-frame clones, some missing. Of about 31,000 clones detected, 70% to 90% appear once; the ten largest clones hold roughly 31%. The sample was CD4+ or CD8+ T cells sorted from blood, taken in a trial of the OX40 agonist ivuxolimab. These TCRs come from an adult with an advanced solid tumor such as melanoma, head and neck, liver or kidney cancer. CDR3s include the opening cysteine and the closing phenylalanine or tryptophan. Each record gives: V gene, clone size, D gene, J gene, CDR3 protein, CDR3 DNA. D genes are given only for firm matches. Size values are once, few and many counts, or a class for expanded clones, and some rows have none.

>TRBV27|NA|NA|TRBJ2-1
CASSTLQGRDSYNEQFF
TGTGCCAGCAGCACCCTACAAGGGCGGGACTCCTACAATGAGCAGTTCTTC
>TRBV29-1|medium-sized|TRBD2|TRBJ2-2
CSVVAGSIGELFF
TGCAGCGTTGTAGCGGGAAGTATCGGGGAGCTGTTTTTT
>TRBV29-1|NA|NA|TRBJ2-7
CSVGGLAREQYF
TGCAGCGTTGGTGGGCTAGCTCGGGAGCAGTACTTC
>TRBV7-9|NA|NA|TRBJ2-3
CASSFETGHTDTQYF
TGTGCCAGCAGCTTCGAAACGGGACACACAGATACGCAGTATTTT
>TRBV27|NA|TRBD2|TRBJ2-1
CASSLRTSGNNEQFF
TGTGCCAGCAGTCTTCGGACTAGCGGGAACAATGAGCAGTTCTTC
>TRBV23-1|NA|NA|TRBJ1-3
CASRSGRTFGNTIYF
TGCGCCAGCAGGAGTGGCAGGACTTTTGGAAACACCATATATTTT
>TRBV4-1|NA|TRBD2|TRBJ2-1
CASSQASGLAGFGQFF
TGCGCCAGCAGCCAAGCTTCAGGACTAGCGGGATTTGGGCAGTTCTTC
>TRBV28|NA|TRBD1|TRBJ1-5
CASSSYRDRVRSYSNQPQHF
TGTGCCAGCAGTTCGTACCGGGACAGGGTTAGAAGTTATAGCAATCAGCCCCAGCATTTT
>TRBV7-3|NA|NA|TRBJ1-1
CASSLYEGSAEAFF
TGTGCCAGCAGCTTATATGAGGGGTCCGCTGAAGCTTTCTTT
>TRBV9|NA|NA|TRBJ2-1
CASSVEPGHFGEQFF
TGTGCCAGCAGCGTAGAGCCGGGGCACTTTGGTGAGCAGTTCTTC
>TRBV2|NA|NA|TRBJ1-4
CASSLWAEGTEKLFF
TGTGCCAGCAGCTTATGGGCTGAGGGTACGGAAAAACTGTTTTTT
>TRBV10-3|NA|NA|TRBJ2-7
CAITAGPTYEQYF
TGTGCCATCACAGCAGGGCCCACCTACGAGCAGTACTTC
>TRBV4-3|once|NA|TRBJ2-1
CASSQEGGLNYDEQFF
TGCGCCAGCAGCCAAGAGGGCGGACTAAACTACGATGAGCAGTTCTTC
>TRBV28|once|NA|TRBJ1-5
CASSLGATTSQPQHF
TGTGCCAGCAGTTTGGGTGCAACCACGAGTCAGCCCCAGCATTTT
>TRBV25-1|NA|NA|TRBJ1-2
CATYWAGEGYTF
TGTGCCACCTATTGGGCAGGGGAAGGCTACACCTTC
>TRBV13|NA|NA|TRBJ2-7
CASSSGDKFEQYF
TGTGCCAGCAGCTCCGGGGACAAATTTGAGCAGTACTTC
>TRBV6-6|few|NA|TRBJ1-1
CARGGEFDGVKTEAFF
TGTGCCAGGGGGGGAGAATTTGATGGGGTGAAAACTGAAGCTTTCTTT
>TRBV5-1|NA|NA|TRBJ1-1
CASSQGTEAFF
TGCGCCAGCAGCCAGGGGACTGAAGCTTTCTTT
>TRBV27|NA|NA|TRBJ1-5
CASKDLDSNQPQHF
TGTGCCAGTAAGGATTTAGATAGCAATCAGCCCCAGCATTTT
>TRBV7-2|NA|TRBD2|TRBJ2-1
CASSQTSGAYNEQFF
TGTGCCAGCAGCCAGACTAGCGGGGCCTACAATGAGCAGTTCTTC
>TRBV7-8|NA|NA|TRBJ2-6
CASSLPASSSGANVLTF
TGTGCCAGCAGCTTACCAGCTTCCTCCTCTGGGGCCAACGTCCTGACTTTC